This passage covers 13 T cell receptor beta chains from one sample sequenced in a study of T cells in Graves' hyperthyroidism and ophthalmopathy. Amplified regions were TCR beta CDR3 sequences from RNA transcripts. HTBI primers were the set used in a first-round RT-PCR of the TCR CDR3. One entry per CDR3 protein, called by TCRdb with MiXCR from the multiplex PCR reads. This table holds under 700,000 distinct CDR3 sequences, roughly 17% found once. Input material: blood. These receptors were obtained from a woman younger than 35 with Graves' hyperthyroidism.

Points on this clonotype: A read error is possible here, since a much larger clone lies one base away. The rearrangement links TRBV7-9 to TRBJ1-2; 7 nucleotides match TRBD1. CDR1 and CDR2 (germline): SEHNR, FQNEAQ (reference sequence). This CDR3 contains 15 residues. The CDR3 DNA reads TGTGCCAGCAGCTTCTGGGACAGTCCTAACTATGACTACACCTTC. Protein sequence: CASSFWDSPNYDYTF.

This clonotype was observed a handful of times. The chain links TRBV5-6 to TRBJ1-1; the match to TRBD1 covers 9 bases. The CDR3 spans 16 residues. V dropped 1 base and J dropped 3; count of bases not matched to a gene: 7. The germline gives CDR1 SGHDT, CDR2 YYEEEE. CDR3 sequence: CASSLTGGIGDTEAFF. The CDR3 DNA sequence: TGTGCCAGCAGCTTGACAGGGGGCATCGGGGACACTGAAGCTTTCTTT.

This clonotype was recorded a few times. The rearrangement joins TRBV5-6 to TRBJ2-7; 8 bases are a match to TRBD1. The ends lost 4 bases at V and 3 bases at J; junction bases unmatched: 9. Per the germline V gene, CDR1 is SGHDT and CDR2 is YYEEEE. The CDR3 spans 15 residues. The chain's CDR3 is CASSPRTGWIYEQYF. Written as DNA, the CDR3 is TGTGCCAGCAGCCCTAGGACAGGGTGGATCTACGAGCAGTACTTC.

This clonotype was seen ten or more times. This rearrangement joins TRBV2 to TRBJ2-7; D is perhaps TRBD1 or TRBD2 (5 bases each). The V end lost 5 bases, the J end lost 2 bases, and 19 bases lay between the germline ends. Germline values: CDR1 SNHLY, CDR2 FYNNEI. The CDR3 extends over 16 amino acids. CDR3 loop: CASSPQSGTGAYEQYF. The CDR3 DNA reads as TGTGCCAGCAGTCCTCAGTCCGGGACCGGCGCCTACGAGCAGTACTTC.

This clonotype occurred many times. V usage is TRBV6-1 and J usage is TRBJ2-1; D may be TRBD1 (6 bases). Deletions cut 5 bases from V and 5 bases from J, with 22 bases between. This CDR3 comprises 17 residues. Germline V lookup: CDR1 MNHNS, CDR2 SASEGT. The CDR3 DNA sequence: TGTGCCAGCAGTTTCCGGGACATACGTAAAACCCACAATGAGCAGTTCTTC. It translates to CASSFRDIRKTHNEQFF.

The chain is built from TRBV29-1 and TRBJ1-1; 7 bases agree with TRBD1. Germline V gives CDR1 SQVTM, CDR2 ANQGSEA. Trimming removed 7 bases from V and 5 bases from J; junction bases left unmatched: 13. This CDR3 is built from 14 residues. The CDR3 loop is CSAEGAGRGTEAFF. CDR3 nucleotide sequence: TGCAGCGCCGAGGGGGCGGGGAGAGGAACTGAAGCTTTCTTT.

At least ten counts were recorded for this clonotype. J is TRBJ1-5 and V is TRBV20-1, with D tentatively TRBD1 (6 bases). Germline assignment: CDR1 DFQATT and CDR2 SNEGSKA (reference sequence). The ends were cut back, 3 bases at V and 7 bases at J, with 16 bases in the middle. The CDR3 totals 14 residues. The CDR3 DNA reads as TGCAGTGCTAGGCTCAGGGGAGCAGGGCAGCCCCAGCATTTT. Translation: CSARLRGAGQPQHF.

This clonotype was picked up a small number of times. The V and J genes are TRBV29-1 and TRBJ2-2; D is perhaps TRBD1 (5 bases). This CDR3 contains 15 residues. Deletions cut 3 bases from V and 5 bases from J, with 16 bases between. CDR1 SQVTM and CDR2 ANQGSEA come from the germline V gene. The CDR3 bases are TGCAGCGTTGAGCAGGGTGGGATGGGGACCGGGGAGCTGTTTTTT. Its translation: CSVEQGGMGTGELFF.

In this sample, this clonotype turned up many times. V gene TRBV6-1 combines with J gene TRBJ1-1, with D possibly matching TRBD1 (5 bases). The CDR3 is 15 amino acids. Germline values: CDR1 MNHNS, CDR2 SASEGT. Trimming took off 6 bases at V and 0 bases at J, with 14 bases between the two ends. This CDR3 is CASRVTGPMNTEAFF. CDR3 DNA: TGTGCCAGCAGAGTTACAGGACCCATGAACACTGAAGCTTTCTTT.

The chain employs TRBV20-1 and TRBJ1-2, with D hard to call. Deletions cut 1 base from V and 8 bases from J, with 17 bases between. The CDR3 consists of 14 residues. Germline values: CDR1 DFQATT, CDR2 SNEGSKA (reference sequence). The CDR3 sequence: CSARASSQTLGYTF. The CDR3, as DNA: TGCAGTGCTAGAGCCTCTTCGCAGACGCTGGGCTACACCTTC.

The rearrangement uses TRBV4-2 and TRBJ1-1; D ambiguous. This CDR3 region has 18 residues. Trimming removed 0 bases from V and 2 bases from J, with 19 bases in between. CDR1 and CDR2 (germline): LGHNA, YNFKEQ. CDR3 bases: TGTGCCAGCAGCCAAGATCTAGGAACAGATCCCTTAAACACTGAAGCTTTCTTT. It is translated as CASSQDLGTDPLNTEAFF.

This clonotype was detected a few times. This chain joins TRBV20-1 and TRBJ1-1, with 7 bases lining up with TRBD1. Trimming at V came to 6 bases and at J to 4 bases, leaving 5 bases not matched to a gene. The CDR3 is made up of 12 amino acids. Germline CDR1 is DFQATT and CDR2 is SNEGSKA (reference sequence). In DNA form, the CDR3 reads TGCAGTGCCAGGACAGGCCCCACTGAAGCTTTCTTT. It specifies CSARTGPTEAFF.

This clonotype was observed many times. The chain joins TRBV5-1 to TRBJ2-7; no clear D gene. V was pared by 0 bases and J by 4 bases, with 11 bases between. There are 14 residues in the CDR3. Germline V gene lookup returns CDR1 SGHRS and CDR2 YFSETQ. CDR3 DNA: TGCGCCAGCAGCTTGGACGTGTCCCCTTACGAGCAGTACTTC. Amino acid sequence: CASSLDVSPYEQYF.